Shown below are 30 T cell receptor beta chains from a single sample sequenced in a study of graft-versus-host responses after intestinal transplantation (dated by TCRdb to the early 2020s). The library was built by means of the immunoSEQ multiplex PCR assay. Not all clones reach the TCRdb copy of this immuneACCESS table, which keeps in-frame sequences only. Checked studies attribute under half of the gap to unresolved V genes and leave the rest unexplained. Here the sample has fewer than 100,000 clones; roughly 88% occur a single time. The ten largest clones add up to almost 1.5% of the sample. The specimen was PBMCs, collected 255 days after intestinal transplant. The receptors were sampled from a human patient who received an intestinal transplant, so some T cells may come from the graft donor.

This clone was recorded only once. The chain's CDR3 is CASSEGVGSYEQYF. The CDR3 DNA reads TGTGCCAGCAGTGAAGGGGTAGGATCCTACGAGCAGTACTTC. This sequence joins TRBV2 and TRBJ2-5; D is unresolved. The end of the DNA fits TRBJ2-7 better, so the J call may be wrong. Germline CDR1 SNHLY, CDR2 FYNNEI. The CDR3 totals 14 residues.

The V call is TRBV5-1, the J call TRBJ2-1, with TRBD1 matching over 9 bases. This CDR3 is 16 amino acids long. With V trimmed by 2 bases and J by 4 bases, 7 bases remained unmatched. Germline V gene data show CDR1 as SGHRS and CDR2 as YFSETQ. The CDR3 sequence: CASSFPGTGLYNEQFF. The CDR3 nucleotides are TGCGCCAGCAGCTTCCCCGGGACAGGGCTGTACAATGAGCAGTTCTTC.

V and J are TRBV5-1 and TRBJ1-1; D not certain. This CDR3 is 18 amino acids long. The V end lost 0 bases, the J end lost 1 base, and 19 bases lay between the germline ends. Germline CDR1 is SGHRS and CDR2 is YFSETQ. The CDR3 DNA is TGCGCCAGCAGCTTGGGGGCGGGCAGTCCGGGTGGGAACACTGAAGCTTTCTTT. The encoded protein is CASSLGAGSPGGNTEAFF.

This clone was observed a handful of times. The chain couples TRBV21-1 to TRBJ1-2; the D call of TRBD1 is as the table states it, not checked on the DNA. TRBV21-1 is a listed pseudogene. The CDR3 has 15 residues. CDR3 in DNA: TGTGCCAGCAGCAAAGGGGACAGGGCATTCTATGGCTACACCTTC. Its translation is CASSKGDRAFYGYTF.

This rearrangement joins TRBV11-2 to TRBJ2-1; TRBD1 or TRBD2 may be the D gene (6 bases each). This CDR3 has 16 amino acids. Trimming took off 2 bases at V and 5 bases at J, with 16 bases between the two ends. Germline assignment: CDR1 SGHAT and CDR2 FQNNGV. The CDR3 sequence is CASSLPGAGPHNEQFF. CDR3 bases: TGTGCCAGCAGCTTACCGGGGGCAGGCCCCCACAATGAGCAGTTCTTC. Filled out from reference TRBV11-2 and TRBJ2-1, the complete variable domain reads EAGVAQSPRYKIIEKRQSVAFWCNPISGHATLYWYQQILGQGPKLLIQFQNNGVVDDSQLPKDRFSAERLKGVDSTLKIQPAKLEDSAVYLCASSLPGAGPHNEQFFGPGTRLTVL.

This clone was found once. The CDR3 sequence is CASSRNGNQPQHF. CDR3 DNA sequence: TGTGCCAGCAGCAGGAACGGCAATCAGCCCCAGCATTTT. The chain carries TRBV5-4 and TRBJ1-5; the D is unclear. Germline V gene data show CDR1 as SGHNT and CDR2 as YYREEE (reference sequence). V was shortened by 4 bases and J by 2 bases, with 7 bases between the two germline ends. The CDR3 contains 13 residues.

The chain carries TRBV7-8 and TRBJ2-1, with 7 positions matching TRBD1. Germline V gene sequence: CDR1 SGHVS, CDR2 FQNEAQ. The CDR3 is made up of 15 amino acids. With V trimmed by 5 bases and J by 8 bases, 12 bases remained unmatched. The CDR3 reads CASSTPTGSVDEQFF. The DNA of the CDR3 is TGTGCCAGCAGCACCCCGACAGGGTCTGTGGATGAGCAGTTCTTC.

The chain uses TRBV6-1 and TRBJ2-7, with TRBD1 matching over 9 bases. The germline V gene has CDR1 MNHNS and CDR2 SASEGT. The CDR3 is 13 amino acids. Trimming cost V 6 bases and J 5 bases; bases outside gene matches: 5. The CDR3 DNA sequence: TGTGCCAGCAGAGTACAGGGGGCCCACGAGCAGTACGTC. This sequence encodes CASRVQGAHEQYV.

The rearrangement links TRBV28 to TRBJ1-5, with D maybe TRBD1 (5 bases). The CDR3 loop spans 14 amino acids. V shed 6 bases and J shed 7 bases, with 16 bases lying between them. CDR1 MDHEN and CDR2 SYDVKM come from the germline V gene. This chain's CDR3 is CASREGGGGQPQHF. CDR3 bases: TGTGCCAGCAGGGAAGGTGGGGGAGGCCAGCCCCAGCATTTT.

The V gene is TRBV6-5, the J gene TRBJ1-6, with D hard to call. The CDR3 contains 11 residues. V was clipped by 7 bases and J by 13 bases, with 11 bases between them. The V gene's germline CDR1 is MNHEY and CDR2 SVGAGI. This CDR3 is CASTSSGPLHF. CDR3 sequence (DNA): TGTGCCAGCACCTCATCCGGGCCCCTCCACTTT.

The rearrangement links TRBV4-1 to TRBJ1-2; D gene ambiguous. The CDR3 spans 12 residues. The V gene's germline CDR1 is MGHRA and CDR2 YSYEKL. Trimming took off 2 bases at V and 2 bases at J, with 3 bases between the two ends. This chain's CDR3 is CASSQPNYGYTF. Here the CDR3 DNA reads TGCGCCAGCAGCCAACCGAACTATGGCTACACCTTC.

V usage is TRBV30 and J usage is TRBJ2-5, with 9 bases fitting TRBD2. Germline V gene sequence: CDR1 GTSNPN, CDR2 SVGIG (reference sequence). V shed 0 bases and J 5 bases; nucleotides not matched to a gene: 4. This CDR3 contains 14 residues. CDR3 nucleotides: TGTGCCTGGAGTGTGGGTCTAGCGGGGGAGACCCAGTACTTC. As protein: CAWSVGLAGETQYF.

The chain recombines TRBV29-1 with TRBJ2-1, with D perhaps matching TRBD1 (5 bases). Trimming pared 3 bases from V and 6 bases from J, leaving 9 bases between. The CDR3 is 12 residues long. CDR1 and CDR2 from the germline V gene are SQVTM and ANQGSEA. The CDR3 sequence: CSVDAGFNEQFF. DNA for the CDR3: TGCAGCGTTGACGCAGGGTTCAATGAGCAGTTCTTC.

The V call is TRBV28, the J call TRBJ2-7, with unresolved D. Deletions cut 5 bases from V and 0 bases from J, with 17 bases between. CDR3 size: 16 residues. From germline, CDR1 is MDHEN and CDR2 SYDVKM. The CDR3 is CASSLRLVVSSYEQYF. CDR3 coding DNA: TGTGCCAGCAGTCTTCGACTGGTCGTTAGCTCCTACGAGCAGTACTTC. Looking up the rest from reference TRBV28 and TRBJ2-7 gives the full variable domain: DVKVTQSSRYLVKRTGEKVFLECVQDMDHENMFWYRQDPGLGLRLIYFSYDVKMKEKGDIPEGYSVSREKKERFSLILESASTNQTSMYLCASSLRLVVSSYEQYFGPGTRLTVT.

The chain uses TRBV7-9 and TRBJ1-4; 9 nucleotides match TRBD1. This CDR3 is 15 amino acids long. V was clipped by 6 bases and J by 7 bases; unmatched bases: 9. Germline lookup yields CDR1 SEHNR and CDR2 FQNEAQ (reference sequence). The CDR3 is CASSSPPGQGEKLFF. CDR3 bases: TGTGCCAGCAGTTCCCCACCGGGACAGGGTGAAAAACTGTTTTTT.

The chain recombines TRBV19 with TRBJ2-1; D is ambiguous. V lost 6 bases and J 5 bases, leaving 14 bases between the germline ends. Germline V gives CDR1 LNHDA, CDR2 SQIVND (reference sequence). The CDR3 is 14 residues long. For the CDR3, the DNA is TGTGCCAGTAGACCATCCAGACCCAACAATGAGCAGTTCTTC. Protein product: CASRPSRPNNEQFF.

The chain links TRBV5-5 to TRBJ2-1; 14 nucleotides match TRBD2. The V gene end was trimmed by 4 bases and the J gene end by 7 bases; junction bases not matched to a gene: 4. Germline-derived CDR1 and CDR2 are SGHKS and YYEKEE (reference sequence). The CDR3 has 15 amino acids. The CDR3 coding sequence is TGTGCCAGCAGCCCGGGACTAGCGGGGGCTAATGAGCAGTTCTTC. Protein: CASSPGLAGANEQFF.

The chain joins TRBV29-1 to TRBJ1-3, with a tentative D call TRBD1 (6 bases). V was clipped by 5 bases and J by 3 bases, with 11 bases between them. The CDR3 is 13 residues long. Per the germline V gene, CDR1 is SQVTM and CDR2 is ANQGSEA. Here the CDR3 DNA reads TGCAGCGTTTGGACAGATTTTGGAAACACCATATATTTT. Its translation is CSVWTDFGNTIYF. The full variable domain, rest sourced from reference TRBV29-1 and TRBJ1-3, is SAVISQKPSRDICQRGTSLTIQCQVDSQVTMMFWYRQQPGQSLTLIATANQGSEATYESGFVIDKFPISRPNLTFSTLTVSNMSPEDSSIYLCSVWTDFGNTIYFGEGSWLTVV.

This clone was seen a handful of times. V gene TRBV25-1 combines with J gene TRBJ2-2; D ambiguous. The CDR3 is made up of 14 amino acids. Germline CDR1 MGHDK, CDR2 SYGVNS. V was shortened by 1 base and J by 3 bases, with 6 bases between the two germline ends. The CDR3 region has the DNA TGTGCCAGCAGTGAATCGCTAGACACCGGGGAGCTGTTTTTT. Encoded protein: CASSESLDTGELFF. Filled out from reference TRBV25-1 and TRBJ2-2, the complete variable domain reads EADIYQTPRYLVIGTGKKITLECSQTMGHDKMYWYQQDPGMELHLIHYSYGVNSTEKGDLSSESTVSRIRTEHFPLTLESARPSHTSQYLCASSESLDTGELFFGEGSRLTVL.

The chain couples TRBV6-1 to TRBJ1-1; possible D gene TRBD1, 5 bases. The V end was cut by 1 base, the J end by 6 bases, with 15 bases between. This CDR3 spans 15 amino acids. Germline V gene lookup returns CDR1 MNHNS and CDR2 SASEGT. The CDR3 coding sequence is TGTGCCAGCAGTGAAGTGGGCAGGGTGCAGGCTGAAGCTTTCTTT. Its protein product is CASSEVGRVQAEAFF.

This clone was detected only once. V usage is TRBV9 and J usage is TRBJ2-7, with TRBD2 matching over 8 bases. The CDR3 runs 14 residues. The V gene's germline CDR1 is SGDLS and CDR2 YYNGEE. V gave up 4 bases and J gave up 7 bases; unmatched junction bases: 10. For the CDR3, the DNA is TGTGCCAGCAGCCCGGGGGGGGGCAGTGAGGAGCAGTACTTC. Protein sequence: CASSPGGGSEEQYF.

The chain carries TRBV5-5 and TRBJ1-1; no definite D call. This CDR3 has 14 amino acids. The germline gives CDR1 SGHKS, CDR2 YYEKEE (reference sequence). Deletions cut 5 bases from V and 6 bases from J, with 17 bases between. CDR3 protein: CASSEDHLIPEAFF. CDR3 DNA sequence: TGTGCCAGCAGTGAGGACCACTTAATTCCTGAAGCTTTCTTT.

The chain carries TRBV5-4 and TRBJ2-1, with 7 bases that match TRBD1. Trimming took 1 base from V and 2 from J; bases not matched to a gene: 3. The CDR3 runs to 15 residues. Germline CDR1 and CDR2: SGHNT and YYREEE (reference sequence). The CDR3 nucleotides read TGTGCCAGCAGCTTGCCGGGACAGACCTACAATGAGCAGTTCTTC. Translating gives CASSLPGQTYNEQFF.

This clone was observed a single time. CDR3 in amino acids: CASGLGSATDTQYF. The CDR3 region has the DNA TGTGCTAGTGGTCTAGGATCAGCCACAGATACGCAGTATTTT. The V call is TRBV12-5, the J call TRBJ2-3; D is ambiguous. The V end was cut by 5 bases, the J end by 2 bases, with 11 bases between. CDR1 and CDR2 (germline): LGHNT, FRNRAP. The CDR3 runs 14 residues.

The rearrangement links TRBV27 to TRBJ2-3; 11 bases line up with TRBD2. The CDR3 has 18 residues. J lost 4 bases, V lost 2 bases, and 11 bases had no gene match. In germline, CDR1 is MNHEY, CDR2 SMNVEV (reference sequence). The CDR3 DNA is TGTGCCAGCAGTTTAGGGTTAGCGGGGGGGCCGAGGTCAGATACGCAGTATTTT. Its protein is CASSLGLAGGPRSDTQYF.

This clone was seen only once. The CDR3 sequence is CASRTATEAFF. DNA for the CDR3: TGCGCCAGCAGGACGGCCACTGAAGCTTTCTTT. The chain links TRBV5-1 to TRBJ1-1, with D uncertain. Germline lookup yields CDR1 SGHRS and CDR2 YFSETQ. V lost 5 bases and J lost 4, with 6 bases in between. The CDR3 loop spans 11 amino acids.

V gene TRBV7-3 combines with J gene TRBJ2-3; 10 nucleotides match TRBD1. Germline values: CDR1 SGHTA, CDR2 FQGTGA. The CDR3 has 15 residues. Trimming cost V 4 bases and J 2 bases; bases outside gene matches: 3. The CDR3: CASSSTGGLTDTQYF. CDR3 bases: TGTGCCAGCAGCTCGACAGGGGGCCTCACAGATACGCAGTATTTT.

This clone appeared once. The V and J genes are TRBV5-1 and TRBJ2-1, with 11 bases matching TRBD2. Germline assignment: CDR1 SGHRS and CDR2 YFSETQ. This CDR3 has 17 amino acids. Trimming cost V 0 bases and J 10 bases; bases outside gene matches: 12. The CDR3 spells CASSLVLAGGRAREQFF. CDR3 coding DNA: TGCGCCAGCAGCTTGGTGCTAGCGGGGGGAAGGGCTCGCGAGCAGTTCTTC. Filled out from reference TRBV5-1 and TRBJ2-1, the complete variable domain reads KAGVTQTPRYLIKTRGQQVTLSCSPISGHRSVSWYQQTPGQGLQFLFEYFSETQRNKGNFPGRFSGRQFSNSRSEMNVSTLELGDSALYLCASSLVLAGGRAREQFFGPGTRLTVL.

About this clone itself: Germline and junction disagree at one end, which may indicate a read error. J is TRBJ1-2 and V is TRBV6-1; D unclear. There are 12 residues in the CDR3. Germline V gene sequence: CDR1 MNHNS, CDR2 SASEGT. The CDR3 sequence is CASSAASTGCTF. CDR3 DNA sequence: TGTGCCAGCAGTGCGGCAAGCACCGGCTGCACCTTC.

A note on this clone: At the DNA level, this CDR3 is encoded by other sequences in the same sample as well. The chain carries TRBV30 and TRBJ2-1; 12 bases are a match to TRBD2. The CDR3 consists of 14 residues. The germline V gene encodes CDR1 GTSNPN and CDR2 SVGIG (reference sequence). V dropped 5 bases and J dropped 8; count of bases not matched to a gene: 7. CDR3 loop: CAWGLAGGPDEQFF. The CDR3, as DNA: TGTGCCTGGGGGCTAGCGGGGGGGCCGGATGAGCAGTTCTTC.